The T cell receptor beta chain under discussion was sequenced for a study of blood T cell repertoires in COVID-19. Looking at the study overall: Spain, Italy and the United States supplied samples that represented acute and convalescent COVID-19. T cells, B-cell-depleted T cells, or PBMCs supplied cDNA or gDNA.

CDR3 length: 15 amino acids. V was shortened by 6 bases and J by 4 bases, with 13 bases between the two germline ends. The repertoire was sequenced with immunoSEQ multiplex PCR; TCRdb's copy has only in-frame clones and lacks some. The sample carries some 160,000 clones, 80% recorded once. V usage is TRBV6-7 and J usage is TRBJ2-6; D ambiguous. TRBV6-7 carries the ORF label, with uncertain function. The clonotype originates from a man in his 70s with active or convalescent COVID-19. The sequencing sample was made of peripheral blood. CDR3 nucleotide sequence: TGTGCCAGCAGCCGAGTAAACTGCGGGGCCAACGTCCTGACTTTC. Translating it yields CASSRVNCGANVLTF.